This T cell receptor beta chain originates from a study of blood T cells in healthy people across ages. Study-wide context: Using template switching, researchers captured about one barcoded beta molecule for each two T cells. The study, taken as a whole, reports: Per million T cells, TCR beta diversity dropped roughly linearly as age increased.

As concerns this clonotype: Its antigen is still unknown.

Per the germline V gene, CDR1 is SGHRS and CDR2 is YFSETQ. Trimming cost V 4 bases and J 8 bases, with 15 bases left between them. This CDR3 region has 13 residues. A J-beta primer mix and a sample-barcoded 5' primer were used in a second PCR of roughly 6 to 11 cycles. A template-switch adaptor with 12 random nucleotides tagged each cDNA molecule. TCRdb used MiXCR to reprocess the 5' RACE reads, holding one entry per CDR3 protein. The sample includes about 1.4 million distinct CDR3 sequences, approximately 59% of them seen just once. Staff drew approximately 9.7 milliliters of peripheral blood from each donor.

This clonotype originated in a man aged 18 to 30 in good health. The chain carries TRBV5-1 and TRBJ1-2; D is undetermined. The sample was blood. This chain's CDR3 is CASSVEAAGGYTF. As DNA, the CDR3 is TGCGCCAGCAGCGTGGAGGCAGCAGGAGGCTACACCTTC.